This TCR beta chain was identified in a study of blood T cell repertoires in COVID-19. Study context: Both acute and convalescent COVID-19 samples were obtained from the United States, Italy and Spain.

This clone has only one observation. Sequencing was performed with immunoSEQ multiplex PCR; in TCRdb, only in-frame clones are kept and a portion is missing. The table lists 150,000 to 250,000 clones, around 79% of them singletons. Sequences were obtained from peripheral blood. The TCR was taken from a woman between 35 and 50 years old with COVID-19, enrolled during active disease.

CDR3 DNA: TGCGCCAGCAGGGAAGCGGGAGAAAGCACCGGGGAGCTGTTTTTT. Translated: CASREAGESTGELFF. The V gene is TRBV10-1, the J gene TRBJ2-2; 8 bases are a match to TRBD2. The germline gives CDR1 WNHNN, CDR2 SYGVQD (reference sequence). The CDR3 is 15 residues long. V trimming: 6 bases; J trimming: 4 bases; junction bases outside the gene matches: 7.